These 18 T cell receptor beta chains were sequenced from one sample in a study of blood T cell repertoires in COVID-19. Produced via immunoSEQ multiplex PCR; TCRdb's table is partial and in-frame only. The sample carries about 81,000 clones, almost 90% recorded once. The sequenced sample consisted of peripheral blood. All receptors come from a woman aged 80 or older with acute or convalescent COVID-19.

This sequence joins TRBV24-1 and TRBJ2-1, with TRBD1 matching 11 bases. The length of the CDR3 is 13 residues. The V gene's germline CDR1 is KGHDR and CDR2 SFDVKD. After removal of 5 bases from V and 9 bases from J, the junction contained 2 bases not matched to a gene. This CDR3 reads CATSGTGGTEQFF. CDR3 sequence (DNA): TGTGCCACCAGTGGGACAGGGGGCACTGAGCAGTTCTTC.

The V gene is TRBV9, the J gene TRBJ1-2; perhaps TRBD1 as D (5 bases). The CDR3 loop spans 13 amino acids. Trimming stripped 3 bases from V and 3 bases from J, with 9 bases between. From germline, CDR1 is SGDLS and CDR2 YYNGEE. CDR3 in DNA: TGTGCCAGCAGCGGTACAGGTGACTATGGCTACACCTTC. Amino acid sequence: CASSGTGDYGYTF.

This clone is a singleton in its sample. V is TRBV12-3 or TRBV12-4 and J is TRBJ2-7, with D perhaps TRBD1 (5 bases). The V and J ends lost 5 bases and 3 bases respectively, with 8 bases between them. The CDR3 contains 12 residues. The CDR3 region has the DNA TGTGCCAGCAGTAGCCAGGGCTACGAGCAGTACTTC. The encoded protein is CASSSQGYEQYF.

V and J are TRBV29-1 and TRBJ1-4, with a tentative D call TRBD1 (6 bases). This CDR3 contains 14 residues. Between the trimmed V and J ends, which lost 5 bases and 3 bases, there was a span of 13 bases. The germline CDR1 and CDR2 sequences are SQVTM and ANQGSEA. The CDR3 here is CSVPQGPSNEKLFF. In nucleotides, the CDR3 is TGCAGCGTTCCTCAGGGGCCATCTAATGAAAAACTGTTTTTT.

This rearrangement joins TRBV27 to TRBJ1-3; 7 nucleotides align to TRBD1. Losses at the gene ends were 4 bases for V and 2 bases for J; bases not matched to a gene: 5. Germline lookup yields CDR1 MNHEY and CDR2 SMNVEV (reference sequence). This CDR3 comprises 15 residues. As DNA, the CDR3 is TGTGCCAGCAGTTCACAGGGGCCTCCTGGAAACACCATATATTTT. Translation: CASSSQGPPGNTIYF.

This chain connects TRBV2 to TRBJ1-2, with D possibly being TRBD1 (5 bases). V was pared by 3 bases and J by 8 bases, with 10 bases between. CDR3 length: 12 residues. From germline, CDR1 is SNHLY and CDR2 FYNNEI. CDR3 DNA sequence: TGTGCCAGCAGTGACAGGGTCTCAGGCTACACCTTC. Protein sequence: CASSDRVSGYTF.

The chain has TRBV3-1 (or the pseudogene TRBV3-2) and TRBJ1-6, with 8 bases that match TRBD1. The germline gives CDR1 LGHDT, CDR2 YNNKEL (reference sequence). With 10 bases clipped from V and 9 bases from J, the junction kept 14 bases outside the gene matches. The CDR3 spans 15 residues. CDR3 protein: CATTQGGGRGSPLHF. The CDR3 bases are TGTGCCACCACACAGGGGGGCGGTCGTGGTTCACCCCTCCACTTT.

The rearrangement links TRBV29-1 to TRBJ2-3; 9 bases agree with TRBD1. Germline V lookup: CDR1 SQVTM, CDR2 ANQGSEA. CDR3 length: 14 amino acids. J lost 5 bases, V lost 0 bases, and 3 bases had no gene match. CDR3 amino acids: CSVEEDRGVDTQYF. CDR3 coding DNA: TGCAGCGTTGAAGAGGACAGGGGCGTAGATACGCAGTATTTT.

J is TRBJ2-1 and V is TRBV7-9, with a tentative D call TRBD1 (5 bases). The germline V and J ends were trimmed by 5 bases and 4 bases, with 9 bases remaining between them. Germline values: CDR1 SEHNR, CDR2 FQNEAQ (reference sequence). This CDR3 is 13 amino acids long. In DNA form, the CDR3 reads TGTGCCAGCAGCGACGCAGGGTACAATGAGCAGTTCTTC. Its protein product is CASSDAGYNEQFF.

The chain joins TRBV14 to TRBJ2-2, with 13 bases identical to TRBD2. The CDR3 spans 21 residues. Germline CDR1 reads SGHDN; CDR2 reads FVKESK. With V trimmed by 3 bases and J by 0 bases, 13 bases remained unmatched. The CDR3 nucleotides are TGTGCCAGCAGCCATTTGCCGCCGGGACTAGCGGGGATCGCGAACACCGGGGAGCTGTTTTTT. Its translation: CASSHLPPGLAGIANTGELFF.

CDR3 coding DNA: TGTGCCAGCAGCTTAGGCTGGGGCAGGGCGAGCACTGAAGCTTTCTTT. It is translated as CASSLGWGRASTEAFF. V gene TRBV7-6 combines with J gene TRBJ1-1; a weak D match, TRBD1 (5 bases). V was trimmed by 1 base and J by 4 bases, leaving 16 bases between them. This CDR3 contains 16 residues. The germline gives CDR1 SGHVS, CDR2 FNYEAQ. The full variable domain, in which reference TRBV7-6 and TRBJ1-1 provide the parts outside the CDR3, is GAGVSQSPRYKVTKRGQDVALRCDPISGHVSLYWYRQALGQGPEFLTYFNYEAQQDKSGLPNDRFSAERPEGSISTLTIQRTEQRDSAMYRCASSLGWGRASTEAFFGQGTRLTVV.

J is TRBJ1-1 and V is TRBV7-8; 8 bases are a match to TRBD1. Germline V lookup: CDR1 SGHVS, CDR2 FQNEAQ. The CDR3 sequence is 13 residues long. The ends lost 6 bases at V and 3 bases at J; junction bases unmatched: 3. The CDR3 coding sequence is TGTGCCAGCAGAAAGACAGGGGACACTGAAGCTTTCTTT. Translated, it gives CASRKTGDTEAFF. Variable domain in full (rest from reference TRBV7-8 and TRBJ1-1): GAGVSQSPRYKVAKRGQDVALRCDPISGHVSLFWYQQALGQGPEFLTYFQNEAQLDKSGLPSDRFFAERPEGSVSTLKIQRTQQEDSAVYLCASRKTGDTEAFFGQGTRLTVV.

The gene calls are TRBV30 and TRBJ2-5; D remains unclear. This CDR3 is 13 amino acids long. Trimming left V 2 bases short and J 7 bases short, with 14 bases between. Germline V gene data show CDR1 as GTSNPN and CDR2 as SVGIG (reference sequence). The CDR3, as DNA: TGTGCCTGGAGTATTGGTGGCACCTCGACCCAGTACTTC. Protein sequence: CAWSIGGTSTQYF.

The rearrangement joins TRBV7-8 to TRBJ1-4, with D possibly TRBD1 on 5 matching bases. Trimming removed 3 bases from V and 0 bases from J, with 11 bases in between. The germline V gene encodes CDR1 SGHVS and CDR2 FQNEAQ. CDR3 length: 16 residues. CDR3 sequence (DNA): TGTGCCAGCAGCTTCGCGGGGGATGCAACTAATGAAAAACTGTTTTTT. It translates to CASSFAGDATNEKLFF.

The CDR3 loop reads CASSRDRVVLEQYF. The CDR3 bases are TGTGCCAGCAGCCGGGACAGGGTGGTTTTAGAGCAGTACTTC. This rearrangement joins TRBV6-5 to TRBJ2-7; 9 nucleotides agree with TRBD1. The CDR3 extends over 14 amino acids. J gave up 7 bases and V 6 bases, and 10 bases lay outside the gene matches. From germline, CDR1 is MNHEY and CDR2 SVGAGI.

The genes are TRBV29-1 and TRBJ2-1; perhaps TRBD1 as D (5 bases). Germline V gene lookup returns CDR1 SQVTM and CDR2 ANQGSEA. The CDR3 is 13 residues long. Trimming took off 7 bases at V and 2 bases at J, with 12 bases between the two ends. The CDR3, as DNA: TGCAGCGCTCAGGGTGATGCCTACAATGAGCAGTTCTTC. Protein sequence: CSAQGDAYNEQFF.

V is TRBV7-2 and J is TRBJ2-1; 7 bases are a match to TRBD2. V lost 5 bases and J lost 6; bases outside the gene matches: 10. The CDR3 has 15 amino acids. CDR1 SGHTA and CDR2 FQGNSA come from the germline V gene. CDR3 sequence reads: CASSARDYPSNEQFF. CDR3 nucleotide sequence: TGTGCCAGCAGCGCACGGGACTACCCCTCCAATGAGCAGTTCTTC.

The V and J genes are TRBV12-3 or TRBV12-4 and TRBJ1-4, with D unresolved. The CDR3 runs 12 residues. Trimming left V 7 bases short and J 4 bases short, with 7 bases between. This chain's CDR3 is CASTRFNEKLFF. The CDR3 DNA follows: TGTGCCAGCACCCGGTTTAATGAAAAACTGTTTTTT.